This T cell receptor beta chain was identified during a study of blood T cell repertoires in COVID-19. Study-level background: PBMCs, B-cell-depleted T cells, or T cells provided the cDNA or gDNA that made up the material.

The table came from immunoSEQ multiplex PCR; TCRdb's copy has only in-frame clones and leaves some out. Among about 400,000 clones listed, around 90% were seen once. Those who participated ranged in age from 18 to 89 years and resided in under 25 US areas. The CDR3 extends over 13 amino acids. The V and J ends lost 4 bases and 5 bases, in that order; junction bases with no gene match: 6. Germline V gene data show CDR1 as SGHRS and CDR2 as YFSETQ. The sequencing sample was made of PBMCs or T cells enriched from blood (not recorded which). This chain uses TRBV5-1 with TRBJ2-7, with 7 nucleotides matching TRBD2. The sequence came from a woman between 40 and 55 years old with acute COVID-19. CDR3 in amino acids: CASSASGLNEQYF. The DNA of the CDR3 is TGCGCCAGCAGCGCCTCGGGACTAAACGAGCAGTACTTC.